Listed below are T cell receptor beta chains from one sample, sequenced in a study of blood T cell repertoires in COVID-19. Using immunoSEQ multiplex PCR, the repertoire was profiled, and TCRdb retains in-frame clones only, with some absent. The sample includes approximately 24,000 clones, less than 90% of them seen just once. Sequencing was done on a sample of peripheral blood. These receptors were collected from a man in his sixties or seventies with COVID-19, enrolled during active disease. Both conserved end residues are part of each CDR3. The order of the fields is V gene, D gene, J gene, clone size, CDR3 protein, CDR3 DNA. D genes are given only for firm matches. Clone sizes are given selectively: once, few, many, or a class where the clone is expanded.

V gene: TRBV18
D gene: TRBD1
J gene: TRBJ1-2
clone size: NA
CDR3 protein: CASSRTGDYGYTF
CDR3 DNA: TGTGCCAGCTCACGGACAGGGGACTATGGCTACACCTTC

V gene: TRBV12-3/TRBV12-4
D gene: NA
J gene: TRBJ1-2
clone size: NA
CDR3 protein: CASSWDTNYGYTF
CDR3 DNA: TGTGCCAGCAGTTGGGACACCAACTATGGCTACACCTTC

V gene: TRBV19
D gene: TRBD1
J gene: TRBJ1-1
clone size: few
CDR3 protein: CASTDPRGLNTEAFF
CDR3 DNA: TGTGCCAGTACTGATCCCAGGGGGCTGAACACTGAAGCTTTCTTT

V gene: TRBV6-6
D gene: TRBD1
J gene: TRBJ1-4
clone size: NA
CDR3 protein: CASSRQGLATNEKLFF
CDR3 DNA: TGTGCCAGCAGCCGACAGGGCCTAGCAACTAATGAAAAACTGTTTTTT

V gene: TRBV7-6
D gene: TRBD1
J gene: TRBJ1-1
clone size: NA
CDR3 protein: CASSPRPGQGGGEAFF
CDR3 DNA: TGTGCCAGCAGCCCTCGACCGGGACAGGGAGGGGGTGAAGCTTTCTTT

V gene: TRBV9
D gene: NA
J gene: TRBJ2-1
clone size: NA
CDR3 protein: CASSPDNEQFF
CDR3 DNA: TGTGCCAGCAGCCCAGACAATGAGCAGTTCTTC

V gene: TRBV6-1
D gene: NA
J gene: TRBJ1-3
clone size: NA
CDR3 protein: CASSEGTERGPSGNTIYF
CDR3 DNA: TGTGCCAGCAGCGAAGGGACTGAAAGAGGGCCTTCTGGAAACACCATATATTTT

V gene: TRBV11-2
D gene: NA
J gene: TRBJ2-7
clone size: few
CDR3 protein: CASSLERDLSYEQYF
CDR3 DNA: TGTGCCAGCAGCTTAGAGCGTGACTTATCCTACGAGCAGTACTTC

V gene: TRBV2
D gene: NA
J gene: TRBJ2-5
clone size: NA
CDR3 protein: CASSLLETQYF
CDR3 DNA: TGTGCCAGCAGTCTTTTGGAGACCCAGTACTTC

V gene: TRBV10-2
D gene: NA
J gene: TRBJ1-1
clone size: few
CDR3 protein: CASSDQGTEAFF
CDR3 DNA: TGCGCCAGCAGTGATCAGGGGACTGAAGCTTTCTTT

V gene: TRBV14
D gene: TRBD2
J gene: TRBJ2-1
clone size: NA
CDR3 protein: CASSQASGHSYNEQFF
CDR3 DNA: TGTGCCAGCAGCCAGGCTAGCGGGCACTCCTACAATGAGCAGTTCTTC

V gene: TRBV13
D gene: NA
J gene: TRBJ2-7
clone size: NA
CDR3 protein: CASRQAPGYEQYF
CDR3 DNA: TGTGCCAGCCGCCAGGCCCCAGGCTACGAGCAGTACTTC

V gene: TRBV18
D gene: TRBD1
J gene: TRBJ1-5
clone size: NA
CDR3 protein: CASSAGQGNQPQHF
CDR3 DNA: TGTGCCAGCTCGGCGGGACAGGGAAATCAGCCCCAGCATTTT

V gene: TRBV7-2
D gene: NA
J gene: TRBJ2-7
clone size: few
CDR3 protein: CASSPSGGGGYEQYF
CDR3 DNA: TGTGCCAGCAGCCCCTCTGGGGGGGGCGGGTACGAGCAGTACTTC

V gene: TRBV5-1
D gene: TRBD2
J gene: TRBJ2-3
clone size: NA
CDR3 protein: CASSLRAGDADTQYF
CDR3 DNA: TGCGCCAGCAGCCTAAGAGCGGGAGACGCAGATACGCAGTATTTT

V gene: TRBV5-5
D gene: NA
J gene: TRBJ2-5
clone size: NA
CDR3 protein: CASSSVSQETQYF
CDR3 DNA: TGTGCCAGCAGCTCCGTCAGCCAAGAGACCCAGTACTTC

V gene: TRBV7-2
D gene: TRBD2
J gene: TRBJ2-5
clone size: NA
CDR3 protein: CASSLVPLAGETQYF
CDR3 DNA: TGTGCCAGCAGCTTAGTCCCACTAGCGGGCGAGACCCAGTACTTC

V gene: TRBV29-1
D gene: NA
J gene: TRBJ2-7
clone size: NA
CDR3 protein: CSVGGGSYEQYF
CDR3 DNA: TGCAGCGTTGGTGGGGGGTCCTACGAGCAGTACTTC

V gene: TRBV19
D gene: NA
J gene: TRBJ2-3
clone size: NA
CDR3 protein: CASSIGGHTQYF
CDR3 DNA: TGTGCCAGTAGTATAGGAGGGCATACGCAGTATTTT

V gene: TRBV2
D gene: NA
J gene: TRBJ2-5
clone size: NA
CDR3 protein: CASSDLSLYQETQYF
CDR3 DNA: TGTGCCAGCAGTGATCTTAGCCTGTACCAAGAGACCCAGTACTTC

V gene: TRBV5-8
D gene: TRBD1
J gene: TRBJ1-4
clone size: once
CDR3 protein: CASSSNRGPLVEKLFF
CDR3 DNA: TGTGCCAGCAGTTCTAACAGGGGCCCCTTGGTTGAAAAACTGTTTTTT

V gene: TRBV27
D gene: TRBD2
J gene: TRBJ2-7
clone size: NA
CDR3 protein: CASSGLAGGGEQYF
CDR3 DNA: TGTGCCAGCAGTGGGCTAGCGGGAGGTGGCGAGCAGTACTTC

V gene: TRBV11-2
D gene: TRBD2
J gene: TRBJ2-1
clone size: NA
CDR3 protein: CASSSDRTRGVDEQFF
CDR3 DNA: TGTGCCAGCAGCTCCGACCGGACGCGGGGGGTGGATGAGCAGTTCTTC

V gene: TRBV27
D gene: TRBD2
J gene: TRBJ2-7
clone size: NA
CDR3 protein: CASSPIGLAGAYEQYF
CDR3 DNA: TGTGCCAGCAGTCCAATTGGGCTAGCGGGAGCCTACGAGCAGTACTTC

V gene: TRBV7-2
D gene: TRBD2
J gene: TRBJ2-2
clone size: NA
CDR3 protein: CASSLALASGGPNTGELFF
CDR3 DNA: TGTGCCAGCAGCTTAGCGCTGGCTAGCGGGGGACCTAACACCGGGGAGCTGTTTTTT

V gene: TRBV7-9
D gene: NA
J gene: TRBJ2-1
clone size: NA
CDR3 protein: CASSLEEIPSSYNEQFF
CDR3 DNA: TGTGCCAGCAGCTTAGAAGAGATACCGAGCTCCTACAATGAGCAGTTCTTC

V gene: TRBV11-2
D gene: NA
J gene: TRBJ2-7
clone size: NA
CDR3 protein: CASSSPPLGVEQYF
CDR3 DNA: TGTGCCAGCAGCTCCCCCCCCCTGGGAGTCGAGCAGTACTTC

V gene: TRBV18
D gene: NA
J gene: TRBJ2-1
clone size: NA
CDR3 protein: CASSPVLTGGWIEQFF
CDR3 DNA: TGTGCCAGCTCACCAGTACTCACAGGTGGGTGGATTGAGCAGTTCTTC